This T cell receptor (beta chain) was profiled in a study of graft-versus-host responses after intestinal transplantation. The study's findings and limits: Early declines in HvG clones that occurred post-transplant were associated with peak circulating GvH clone levels. Subjects displaying graft-donor T cell macrochimerism possessed elevated graft-versus-host to host-versus-graft clonal ratios inside allografts.

Clones were sequenced by immunoSEQ multiplex PCR, and TCRdb holds only the in-frame ones, with some missing. This sample has 80,000 to 95,000 clones, with 75% to 95% found just once. This clone was counted a single time. Its specificity is not known. Sequenced here: unstimulated CD8+ T cells sorted from spleen or lymph node cells, sampled before intestinal transplant. The sequence came from a human donor who received an intestinal transplant.

CDR3 nucleotide sequence: TGTGCCAGCAGCGTAGCGGCAGGTGCATACTACGAGCAGTACTTC. This gives the protein CASSVAAGAYYEQYF. This chain links TRBV9 with TRBJ2-7; D uncertain. This CDR3 spans 15 amino acids. The V end was cut by 0 bases, the J end by 3 bases, with 13 bases between. Germline CDR1 and CDR2: SGDLS and YYNGEE.